One sample yielded the 21 T cell receptor beta chains listed below, sequenced in a study of T cell responses to AZD1222 COVID-19 vaccine. Some clones are missing from TCRdb's copy, which holds only in-frame ones; the method was immunoSEQ multiplex PCR. The sample has tens of thousands of clones; about 91% are singletons. The material sequenced was peripheral blood, taken 28 days after the second AZD1222 dose. The receptors derive from an adult who received the AZD1222 COVID-19 vaccine.

The CDR3 protein is CASLNRGKNYGYTF. The DNA of the CDR3 is TGTGCCAGTCTAAACAGGGGCAAGAACTATGGCTACACCTTC. This rearrangement joins TRBV19 to TRBJ1-2, with 7 bases identical to TRBD1. CDR1 is LNHDA and CDR2 is SQIVND in the germline V gene (reference sequence). V trimming: 8 bases; J trimming: 2 bases; junction bases outside the gene matches: 8. The CDR3 is 14 residues long.

The chain carries TRBV6-5 and TRBJ1-4; TRBD1 matches 8 bases. The junction had 1 base not matched to a gene; V was cut back by 9 bases and J by 4 bases. The CDR3 length is 12 residues. Germline V gene sequence: CDR1 MNHEY, CDR2 SVGAGI. The CDR3 region is CARTGDNEKLFF. For the CDR3, the DNA is TGTGCCAGGACAGGGGATAATGAAAAACTGTTTTTT.

This clone is a singleton in its sample. The chain uses TRBV15 and TRBJ2-7; D gene uncertain. Deletions cut 5 bases from V and 5 bases from J, with 16 bases between. This CDR3 comprises 14 residues. Germline V CDR1 and CDR2: LNHNV, YYDKDF (reference sequence). CDR3 region: CATSSPGHRNEQYF. The CDR3 DNA reads as TGTGCCACCAGCTCCCCAGGCCACCGGAACGAGCAGTACTTC.

The J gene is TRBJ1-5, the V gene TRBV9, with TRBD1 matching 7 bases. The CDR3 is 17 residues long. The V gene end was trimmed by 2 bases and the J gene end by 0 bases; junction bases not matched to a gene: 8. Germline loops: CDR1 SGDLS, CDR2 YYNGEE. CDR3 residues: CASSVVDRQYSNQPQHF. Written as DNA, the CDR3 is TGTGCCAGCAGCGTCGTGGACAGGCAGTATAGCAATCAGCCCCAGCATTTT.

V usage is TRBV20-1 and J usage is TRBJ2-3; tentatively, D is TRBD2 (5 bases). The CDR3 covers 14 residues. V lost 3 bases and J 5 bases, leaving 15 bases between the germline ends. Germline lookup yields CDR1 DFQATT and CDR2 SNEGSKA (reference sequence). Here the CDR3 reads CSASYGNSGDTQYF. The CDR3, as DNA: TGCAGTGCTAGTTACGGGAACTCCGGAGATACGCAGTATTTT.

The chain employs TRBV5-8 and TRBJ2-5; D is possibly TRBD1 (5 bases). The CDR3 is made up of 14 amino acids. Germline-derived CDR1 and CDR2 are SGHTS and YDEGEE. V was shortened by 0 bases and J by 5 bases, with 11 bases between the two germline ends. The CDR3, as DNA: TGTGCCAGCAGCTTGGAGGGGTCGAAGGAGACCCAGTACTTC. Encoded protein: CASSLEGSKETQYF.

The V call is TRBV5-4, the J call TRBJ2-6, with 10 bases identical to TRBD1. The V gene end was trimmed by 4 bases and the J gene end by 0 bases; junction bases not matched to a gene: 4. From germline, CDR1 is SGHNT and CDR2 YYREEE (reference sequence). The CDR3 loop spans 17 amino acids. The CDR3 is CASSIGTGVSGANVLTF. DNA of the CDR3: TGTGCCAGCAGCATCGGGACAGGGGTCTCTGGGGCCAACGTCCTGACTTTC.

V usage is TRBV6-5 and J usage is TRBJ1-1; D is unclear. Looked up from germline, CDR1 is MNHEY and CDR2 is SVGAGI. With 2 bases removed from V and 4 bases from J, the gap between germline ends came to 11 bases. The CDR3 spans 14 residues. DNA for the CDR3: TGTGCCAGCAGTTACACCCATGAGGGCACTGAAGCTTTCTTT. Translated, it gives CASSYTHEGTEAFF.

The genes are TRBV6-6 and TRBJ1-5; TRBD1 might be the D (5 bases). With 6 bases removed from V and 0 bases from J, the gap between germline ends came to 24 bases. The germline V gene has CDR1 MNHNY and CDR2 SVGAGI (reference sequence). This CDR3 comprises 19 residues. The CDR3 region is CASSLRGPQSLYSNQPQHF. The CDR3, as DNA: TGTGCCAGCAGCTTACGGGGACCCCAAAGCCTTTATAGCAATCAGCCCCAGCATTTT.

V gene TRBV5-6 combines with J gene TRBJ1-1, with D possibly being TRBD1 (5 bases). V lost 4 bases, J lost 4 bases, and 20 bases lay in between. CDR1 is SGHDT, CDR2 YYEEEE, per germline. CDR3 length: 16 amino acids. The chain's CDR3 is CASSPRWGSSITEAFF. CDR3 DNA sequence: TGTGCCAGCAGCCCCCGGTGGGGGTCGAGTATCACTGAAGCTTTCTTT.

This clone was observed once. The chain carries TRBV28 and TRBJ2-1, with D maybe TRBD2 (6 bases). The CDR3 sequence is 13 residues long. The V gene lost 5 bases and the J gene lost 6 bases, with 11 bases spanning the gap. The germline V gene encodes CDR1 MDHEN and CDR2 SYDVKM. The CDR3 sequence: CASSRDLSNEQFF. CDR3 bases: TGTGCCAGCAGTCGGGACTTATCCAATGAGCAGTTCTTC. The full variable domain, rest sourced from reference TRBV28 and TRBJ2-1, is DVKVTQSSRYLVKRTGEKVFLECVQDMDHENMFWYRQDPGLGLRLIYFSYDVKMKEKGDIPEGYSVSREKKERFSLILESASTNQTSMYLCASSRDLSNEQFFGPGTRLTVL.

The J gene is TRBJ2-2, the V gene TRBV6-5; possibly TRBD2 for D (5 bases). CDR1 is MNHEY, CDR2 SVGAGI, per germline. This CDR3 spans 15 amino acids. With 8 bases removed from V and 7 bases from J, the gap between germline ends came to 20 bases. The chain's CDR3 is CASRPPLALDGELFF. In DNA, the CDR3 is TGTGCCAGCCGTCCCCCCCTAGCCCTCGACGGGGAGCTGTTTTTT.

This clone has more than one count but fewer than ten. The chain combines TRBV7-9 with TRBJ2-1; 8 bases line up with TRBD1. V gave up 5 bases and J gave up 10 bases; unmatched junction bases: 7. CDR1 and CDR2 (germline): SEHNR, FQNEAQ (reference sequence). The CDR3 extends over 13 amino acids. CDR3 nucleotide sequence: TGTGCCAGCAGCCAGGGACAGGTTGGAGAGCAGTTCTTC. Protein: CASSQGQVGEQFF.

V is TRBV5-1 and J is TRBJ2-1; a weak D match, TRBD2 (6 bases). Trimming cost V 0 bases and J 10 bases, with 11 bases left between them. There are 13 residues in the CDR3. Germline-derived CDR1 and CDR2 are SGHRS and YFSETQ. Here the CDR3 reads CASSLVAGLEQFF. As DNA, the CDR3 is TGCGCCAGCAGCTTGGTTGCGGGACTGGAGCAGTTCTTC.

The chain joins TRBV9 to TRBJ2-3; 9 positions match TRBD1. The germline CDR1 and CDR2 sequences are SGDLS and YYNGEE. With 4 bases clipped from V and 0 bases from J, the junction kept 9 bases outside the gene matches. The CDR3 is 17 residues long. CDR3 in amino acids: CASSSPGDRASTDTQYF. The CDR3 DNA is TGTGCCAGCAGCTCCCCGGGGGACAGGGCTAGCACAGATACGCAGTATTTT.

The rearrangement links TRBV28 to TRBJ2-3, with TRBD2 identical over 7 bases. The trim removed 2 bases at V and 3 bases at J, leaving 14 bases unmatched. The CDR3 length is 18 residues. Germline V gene data show CDR1 as MDHEN and CDR2 as SYDVKM. CDR3 sequence (DNA): TGTGCCAGCAGTTTAAGCACCAATCGTAACGGGAGGACAGATACGCAGTATTTT. It codes for CASSLSTNRNGRTDTQYF.

J is TRBJ1-1 and V is TRBV18; D possibly corresponds to TRBD1 (5 bases). The CDR3 loop spans 12 amino acids. Germline CDR1 reads KGHSH; CDR2 reads LQKENI. Trimming removed 10 bases from V and 5 bases from J, with 14 bases in between. The CDR3 DNA follows: TGTGCCACCGGGGGAAAGCAAACTGAAGCTTTCTTT. This gives the protein CATGGKQTEAFF.

The chain employs TRBV19 and TRBJ2-1; D possibly corresponds to TRBD2 (6 bases). Germline CDR1 is LNHDA and CDR2 is SQIVND (reference sequence). This CDR3 region has 15 residues. The V and J ends lost 4 bases and 7 bases respectively, with 17 bases between them. CDR3 DNA: TGTGCCAGTAGTAAAACGGGAGATAGGGGTAATGAGCAGTTCTTC. This gives the protein CASSKTGDRGNEQFF.

The chain recombines TRBV11-2 with TRBJ1-2, with D maybe TRBD1 (6 bases). Germline V gene sequence: CDR1 SGHAT, CDR2 FQNNGV. V was shortened by 2 bases and J by 0 bases, with 10 bases between the two germline ends. There are 15 residues in the CDR3. CDR3 residues: CASSLSTGTNYGYTF. The CDR3 DNA reads TGTGCCAGCAGCTTATCCACAGGGACTAACTATGGCTACACCTTC. Looking up the rest from reference TRBV11-2 and TRBJ1-2 gives the full variable domain: EAGVAQSPRYKIIEKRQSVAFWCNPISGHATLYWYQQILGQGPKLLIQFQNNGVVDDSQLPKDRFSAERLKGVDSTLKIQPAKLEDSAVYLCASSLSTGTNYGYTFGSGTRLTVV.

The chain carries TRBV28 and TRBJ2-7; D is uncertain. This CDR3 has 11 residues. Germline-derived CDR1 and CDR2 are MDHEN and SYDVKM. The V end was cut by 10 bases, the J end by 5 bases, with 12 bases between. In DNA form, the CDR3 reads TGTGCCACCCGGTGGGCCCACGAGCAGTACTTC. It is translated as CATRWAHEQYF.

This clone was detected only a few times. The chain is built from TRBV28 and TRBJ2-3; TRBD2 matches 8 bases. V was pared by 6 bases and J by 0 bases, with 8 bases of the junction left unmatched. Germline V gene data show CDR1 as MDHEN and CDR2 as SYDVKM. The CDR3 is made up of 16 amino acids. CDR3 residues: CASSSPSSGSTDTQYF. In DNA form, the CDR3 reads TGTGCCAGCAGCTCCCCCTCTAGCGGGAGCACAGATACGCAGTATTTT. The variable domain in full, completed from reference TRBV28 and TRBJ2-3, reads DVKVTQSSRYLVKRTGEKVFLECVQDMDHENMFWYRQDPGLGLRLIYFSYDVKMKEKGDIPEGYSVSREKKERFSLILESASTNQTSMYLCASSSPSSGSTDTQYFGPGTRLTVL.